This T cell receptor beta chain came from a study of response to subunit inactivated influenza vaccine. The germline V and J ends were trimmed by 3 bases and 5 bases, with 15 bases remaining between them. The CDR3 is 15 residues long. Germline CDR1 is SGHRS and CDR2 is YFSETQ. The sample holds a few counts of this clonotype. Each CDR3 protein gets one entry after TCRdb re-called the RT-PCR reads with MiXCR. Here the sample spans about half a million distinct CDR3 sequences, about 25% being singletons. The TCR was taken from a man in his fifties or sixties who received an inactivated influenza vaccine. The chain combines TRBV5-1 with TRBJ2-1, with a weak D call TRBD1 (6 bases). The sample consisted of CD4+ T cells sorted from PBMCs, taken around 5 days after vaccination. In DNA, the CDR3 is TGCGCCAGCAGCTCGCAGGGGAATTCCGACAATGAGCAGTTCTTC. Its translation is CASSSQGNSDNEQFF.